The 10 T cell receptor beta chains below were found in one sample sequenced in a study of PD-1 blockade in classical Hodgkin lymphoma. This sample's time point: newly diagnosed, previously untreated cHL patient sample. From thawed PBMCs, CD4+ T cells were purified using magnetic negative selection. This table comes from immunoSEQ multiplex PCR, and its TCRdb copy is limited to in-frame clones, with some not included. The profile shows around 32,000 clones, about 85% of them singletons. The sequencing sample was made of CD4+ T cells from blood. The receptor set was obtained from a human donor with classical Hodgkin lymphoma.

This clone qualifies as medium-sized (0.01 to 0.1%). V usage is TRBV10-1 and J usage is TRBJ2-3, with TRBD2 matching over 15 bases. Germline-derived CDR1 and CDR2 are WNHNN and SYGVQD (reference sequence). The CDR3 is 15 amino acids. V lost 6 bases to trimming and J lost 6 bases; unmatched junction nucleotides: 4. The CDR3 here is CASRGTSGRHDTQYF. The CDR3 coding sequence is TGCGCCAGCAGGGGGACTAGCGGGAGGCACGATACGCAGTATTTT.

The chain links TRBV7-9 to TRBJ1-1; D might be TRBD1 (5 bases). The CDR3 is 15 residues long. V lost 5 bases and J lost 1, with 14 bases in between. In germline, CDR1 is SEHNR, CDR2 FQNEAQ (reference sequence). The CDR3 is CASSRMGLGNTEAFF. The CDR3 nucleotides are TGTGCCAGCAGCCGAATGGGGCTGGGGAACACTGAAGCTTTCTTT.

The gene calls are TRBV4-2 and TRBJ1-1; 11 bases line up with TRBD1. Per germline, CDR1 LGHNA and CDR2 YNFKEQ. CDR3 size: 15 residues. V was clipped by 6 bases and J by 5 bases; unmatched bases: 8. The CDR3 DNA follows: TGTGCCAGCAGGCCGGGGGACAGGGGGGCGACTGAAGCTTTCTTT. This codes for CASRPGDRGATEAFF.

V and J are TRBV7-3 and TRBJ2-1; D may correspond to TRBD1 or TRBD2 (6 bases each). The CDR3 is 16 residues long. Germline loops: CDR1 SGHTA, CDR2 FQGTGA. The ends were cut back, 4 bases at V and 0 bases at J, with 13 bases in the middle. The CDR3 DNA reads TGTGCCAGCAGCTCGCAGGGGCGGGACTCCTACAATGAGCAGTTCTTC. This codes for CASSSQGRDSYNEQFF.

The rearrangement uses TRBV15 and TRBJ2-5, with 10 bases identical to TRBD2. Trimming removed 4 bases from V and 2 bases from J; junction bases left unmatched: 7. The CDR3 sequence is 16 residues long. The V gene's germline CDR1 is LNHNV and CDR2 YYDKDF (reference sequence). The CDR3 region has the DNA TGTGCCACCAGCAAGACGGGACTAGCGCTTCAAGAGACCCAGTACTTC. Its translation: CATSKTGLALQETQYF.

V and J are TRBV7-9 and TRBJ1-4; no definite D call. The CDR3 totals 15 residues. The ends were cut back, 1 base at V and 0 bases at J, with 6 bases in the middle. CDR1 SEHNR and CDR2 FQNEAQ come from the germline V gene (reference sequence). CDR3 sequence: CASSLGAATNEKLFF. For the CDR3, the DNA is TGTGCCAGCAGCTTAGGGGCAGCAACTAATGAAAAACTGTTTTTT.

This chain links TRBV28 with TRBJ2-7; D is undetermined. This CDR3 is 15 amino acids long. The germline gives CDR1 MDHEN, CDR2 SYDVKM. V lost 2 bases, J lost 3 bases, and 14 bases lay in between. The CDR3 bases are TGTGCCAGCAGTTTACCATCATTTGATCACTACGAGCAGTACTTC. Residues: CASSLPSFDHYEQYF.

The CDR3 sequence: CAITLGPQETQYF. The CDR3 coding sequence is TGTGCCATCACGCTAGGACCTCAAGAGACCCAGTACTTC. The V and J genes are TRBV10-3 and TRBJ2-5; D is unclear. This CDR3 is built from 13 residues. In germline, CDR1 is ENHRY, CDR2 SYGVKD. V gave up 7 bases and J gave up 2 bases, with 11 bases separating them.

The chain combines TRBV9 with TRBJ2-3; D possibly matches TRBD1 or TRBD2 (6 bases each). The CDR3 is 16 residues long. The ends were cut back, 4 bases at V and 2 bases at J, with 17 bases in the middle. Per the germline V gene, CDR1 is SGDLS and CDR2 is YYNGEE. The CDR3 loop reads CASSPPARGVTDTQYF. The CDR3 nucleotides read TGTGCCAGCAGCCCCCCGGCTAGGGGGGTCACAGATACGCAGTATTTT.

The chain has TRBV21-1 and TRBJ1-1; the DNA was not compared with TRBD1, the D call given in the table. TRBV21-1 is marked as a pseudogene. This CDR3 is 15 amino acids long. For the CDR3, the DNA is TGTGCCAGCAGCCTACCTGGCAGGGTTAATACTGAAGCTTTCTTT. Amino acids: CASSLPGRVNTEAFF.